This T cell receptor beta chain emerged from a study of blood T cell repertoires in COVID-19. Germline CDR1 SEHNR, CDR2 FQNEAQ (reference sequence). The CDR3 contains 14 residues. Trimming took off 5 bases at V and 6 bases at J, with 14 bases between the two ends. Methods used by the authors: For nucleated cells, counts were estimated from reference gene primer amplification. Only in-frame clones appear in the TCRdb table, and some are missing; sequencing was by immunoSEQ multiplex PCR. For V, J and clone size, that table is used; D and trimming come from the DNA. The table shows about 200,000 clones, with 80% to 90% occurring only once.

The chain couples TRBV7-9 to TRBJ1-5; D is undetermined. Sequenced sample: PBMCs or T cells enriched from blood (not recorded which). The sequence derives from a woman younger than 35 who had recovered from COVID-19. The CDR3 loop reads CASSQGSSGQPQHF. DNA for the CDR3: TGTGCCAGCAGCCAAGGTAGTAGCGGTCAGCCCCAGCATTTT.